This T cell receptor (beta chain) was documented in a study of OX40 agonist ivuxolimab in advanced cancers. Here immunoSEQ multiplex PCR was the method, and the copy in TCRdb shows in-frame clones only, minus some. The sample lists about 91,000 clones; around nine tenths were seen once. The sequencing here drew on CD4+ or CD8+ T cells sorted from blood, taken in a trial of the OX40 agonist ivuxolimab. The sequence came from an adult with an advanced solid tumor such as melanoma, head and neck, liver or kidney cancer.

Here the CDR3 reads CASSAQETQYF. In DNA, the CDR3 is TGTGCCAGCAGCGCTCAAGAGACCCAGTACTTC. This chain joins TRBV5-4 and TRBJ2-5; no clear D gene. CDR1 SGHNT and CDR2 YYREEE come from the germline V gene (reference sequence). The V end lost 4 bases, the J end lost 2 bases, and 3 bases lay between the germline ends. The CDR3 spans 11 residues.